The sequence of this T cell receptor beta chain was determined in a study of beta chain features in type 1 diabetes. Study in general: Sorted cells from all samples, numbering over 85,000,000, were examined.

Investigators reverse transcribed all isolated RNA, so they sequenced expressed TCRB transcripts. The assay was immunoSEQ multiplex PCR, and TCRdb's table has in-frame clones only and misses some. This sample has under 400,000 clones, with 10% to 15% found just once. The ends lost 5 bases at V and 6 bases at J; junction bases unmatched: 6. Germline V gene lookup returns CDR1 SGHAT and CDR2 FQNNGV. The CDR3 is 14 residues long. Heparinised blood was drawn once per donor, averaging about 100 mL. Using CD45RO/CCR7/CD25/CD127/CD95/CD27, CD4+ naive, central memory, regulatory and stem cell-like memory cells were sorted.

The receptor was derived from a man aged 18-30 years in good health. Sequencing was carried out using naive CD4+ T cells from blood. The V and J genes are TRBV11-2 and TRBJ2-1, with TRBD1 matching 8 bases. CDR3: CASSGTGGSNEQFF. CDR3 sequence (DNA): TGTGCCAGCAGCGGAACAGGGGGTTCCAATGAGCAGTTCTTC. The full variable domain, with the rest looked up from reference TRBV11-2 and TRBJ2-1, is EAGVAQSPRYKIIEKRQSVAFWCNPISGHATLYWYQQILGQGPKLLIQFQNNGVVDDSQLPKDRFSAERLKGVDSTLKIQPAKLEDSAVYLCASSGTGGSNEQFFGPGTRLTVL.